Following are 19 T cell receptor beta chains from one sample sequenced in a study of cytomegalovirus exposure and HLA in healthy donors (dated by TCRdb to the late 2010s). Receptors were amplified or captured by the immunoSEQ multiplex PCR assay. The multiplex PCR relied on a mix of 60 forward primers for TCR Vbeta segments and 13 reverse primers for TCR Jbeta segments. TCRdb took this table from immuneACCESS and kept in-frame rearrangements with V and J called. Such tables lack part of the clones; where checked against another copy, unresolved V genes explain under half of the gap, and the rest is unexplained. The sample table lists some 200,000 clones, 79% of them with a count of one. 1.5% to 1.7% of the sample belongs to the ten largest clones. Sequenced material: PBMCs. Receptors originate from a girl between 5 and 17 years old in good health and CMV-seropositive.

This chain joins TRBV11-2 and TRBJ1-2; D not certain. The germline V gene encodes CDR1 SGHAT and CDR2 FQNNGV. The CDR3 consists of 12 residues. The V end lost 6 bases, the J end lost 3 bases, and 8 bases lay between the germline ends. CDR3: CASRRGDYGYTF. CDR3 sequence (DNA): TGTGCCAGCAGACGGGGAGACTATGGCTACACCTTC.

This chain links TRBV4-1 with TRBJ1-2, with 10 bases that match TRBD1. Per germline, CDR1 MGHRA and CDR2 YSYEKL. V gave up 4 bases and J gave up 4 bases; unmatched junction bases: 0. The CDR3 has 13 residues. The chain's CDR3 is CASSRDRGYGYTF. CDR3 in DNA: TGCGCCAGCAGCCGGGACAGGGGCTATGGCTACACCTTC.

The gene calls are TRBV6-1 and TRBJ2-7; no clear D. The CDR3 covers 12 residues. The V gene's germline CDR1 is MNHNS and CDR2 SASEGT. V lost 2 bases to trimming and J lost 4 bases, with 6 bases between them. In DNA form, the CDR3 reads TGTGCCAGCAGTGAACGAGAATACGAGCAGTACTTC. Amino acid sequence: CASSEREYEQYF.

The rearrangement links TRBV5-1 to TRBJ1-1; D may be TRBD1 (5 bases). There are 12 residues in the CDR3. V was clipped by 0 bases and J by 5 bases, with 5 bases between them. Germline CDR1 reads SGHRS; CDR2 reads YFSETQ. The DNA for the CDR3 is TGCGCCAGCAGCTTGGAGGGGACTGAAGCTTTCTTT. This sequence encodes CASSLEGTEAFF. Drawing the rest from reference TRBV5-1 and TRBJ1-1, the complete variable domain is KAGVTQTPRYLIKTRGQQVTLSCSPISGHRSVSWYQQTPGQGLQFLFEYFSETQRNKGNFPGRFSGRQFSNSRSEMNVSTLELGDSALYLCASSLEGTEAFFGQGTRLTVV.

This clone was detected only once. V gene TRBV15 combines with J gene TRBJ2-7; 9 nucleotides line up with TRBD1. The junction had 4 bases not matched to a gene; V was cut back by 2 bases and J by 5 bases. From germline, CDR1 is LNHNV and CDR2 YYDKDF (reference sequence). This CDR3 comprises 14 residues. CDR3 protein: CATSRRGQGHEQYF. The CDR3 nucleotides read TGTGCCACCAGCAGACGGGGACAGGGCCACGAGCAGTACTTC.

This clone occurred a few times. The V gene is TRBV7-8, the J gene TRBJ1-4; TRBD1 aligns across 10 bases. The V and J ends lost 3 bases and 3 bases, in that order; junction bases with no gene match: 4. The CDR3 sequence is 16 residues long. Germline lookup yields CDR1 SGHVS and CDR2 FQNEAQ. In nucleotides, the CDR3 is TGTGCCAGCAGCTTCAGACAGGGGGCTCCTAATGAAAAACTGTTTTTT. Amino acid sequence: CASSFRQGAPNEKLFF.

The rearrangement joins TRBV6-1 to TRBJ2-3, with 8 bases matching TRBD1. The germline V gene has CDR1 MNHNS and CDR2 SASEGT. This CDR3 has 14 amino acids. V trimming: 6 bases; J trimming: 5 bases; junction bases outside the gene matches: 7. CDR3 in amino acids: CASRDRAPQDTQYF. As DNA, the CDR3 is TGTGCCAGCAGGGACAGGGCCCCGCAAGATACGCAGTATTTT.

For this clone: The conserved closing phenylalanine or tryptophan is absent in this CDR3, likely reflecting a read error. The chain is built from TRBV6-1 and TRBJ1-6; D is uncertain. This CDR3 comprises 14 residues. The germline V gene encodes CDR1 MNHNS and CDR2 SASEGT. V gave up 7 bases and J gave up 0 bases, with 7 bases separating them. The DNA for the CDR3 is TGTGCCAGCATAAAGAGCTCCTATAATTCACCCCTCCACCTT. This encodes CASIKSSYNSPLHL.

The chain employs TRBV4-3 and TRBJ2-4, with D possibly matching TRBD2 (5 bases). The CDR3 is 19 residues long. Looked up from germline, CDR1 is LGHNA and CDR2 is YSLEER. V was clipped by 0 bases and J by 7 bases, with 25 bases between them. In nucleotides, the CDR3 is TGCGCCAGCAGCCAAGAACAGTTTCCCGGCATCCGAGGGTCGAACATTCAGTACTTC. This encodes CASSQEQFPGIRGSNIQYF.

This clone was observed a single time. The chain combines TRBV2 with TRBJ1-2, with TRBD1 identical over 8 bases. CDR1 and CDR2 from the germline V gene are SNHLY and FYNNEI. V lost 11 bases, J lost 4 bases, and 6 bases stayed unmatched. This CDR3 is 12 amino acids long. The DNA for the CDR3 is TGTGCCGACAGGGACAGGAGCTATGGCTACACCTTC. Its protein product is CADRDRSYGYTF.

This clone was counted only a few times. The CDR3 is CAINNRPSGANVLTF. The CDR3 DNA follows: TGTGCCATTAACAACAGGCCCTCTGGGGCCAACGTCCTGACTTTC. The V gene is TRBV6-5, the J gene TRBJ2-6; a weak D match, TRBD1 (5 bases). This CDR3 is 15 amino acids long. Germline CDR1 reads MNHEY; CDR2 reads SVGAGI. The V end lost 10 bases, the J end lost 0 bases, and 13 bases lay between the germline ends.

V is TRBV11-3 and J is TRBJ1-6, with a weak D call TRBD1 (5 bases). CDR1 and CDR2 from the germline V gene are SGHNT and YENEEA. The CDR3 runs to 14 residues. V lost 5 bases, J lost 7 bases, and 12 bases lay in between. CDR3 DNA: TGTGCCAGCAGCGGGGCGGGGAACAATTCACCCCTCCACTTT. Protein sequence: CASSGAGNNSPLHF. The variable domain in full, with the rest retrieved from reference TRBV11-3 and TRBJ1-6, is EAGVVQSPRYKIIEKKQPVAFWCNPISGHNTLYWYLQNLGQGPELLIRYENEEAVDDSQLPKDRFSAERLKGVDSTLKIQPAELGDSAVYLCASSGAGNNSPLHFGNGTRLTVT.

The V and J genes are TRBV27 and TRBJ2-7, with TRBD1 as a possible D gene (5 bases). Germline assignment: CDR1 MNHEY and CDR2 SMNVEV (reference sequence). The CDR3 is made up of 15 amino acids. V was clipped by 3 bases and J by 2 bases, with 14 bases between them. The CDR3 DNA sequence: TGTGCCAGCAGTTTGACGCAGGGTCGCCCCTACGAGCAGTACTTC. It is translated as CASSLTQGRPYEQYF.

This sequence joins TRBV5-6 and TRBJ1-2; no reliable D call. The CDR3 has 13 amino acids. CDR1 SGHDT and CDR2 YYEEEE come from the germline V gene. V was clipped by 3 bases and J by 4 bases, with 10 bases between them. This CDR3 reads CASSSDTRYGYTF. The CDR3 nucleotides are TGTGCCAGCAGCTCTGACACCCGCTATGGCTACACCTTC. The variable domain in full, with the rest retrieved from reference TRBV5-6 and TRBJ1-2, is DAGVTQSPTHLIKTRGQQVTLRCSPKSGHDTVSWYQQALGQGPQFIFQYYEEEERQRGNFPDRFSGHQFPNYSSELNVNALLLGDSALYLCASSSDTRYGYTFGSGTRLTVV.

This clone has only one observation. The rearrangement links TRBV12-5 to TRBJ1-6; TRBD1 is a possible D gene (5 bases). CDR1 is LGHNT, CDR2 FRNRAP, per germline. V lost 4 bases and J 4 bases, leaving 11 bases between the germline ends. This CDR3 region has 15 residues. For the CDR3, the DNA is TGTGCTAGTGGTTCCGACAGTTTATATAATTCACCCCTCCACTTT. Translation: CASGSDSLYNSPLHF.

The sample holds a few counts of this clone. The chain has TRBV5-1 and TRBJ2-2, with D tentatively TRBD1 (5 bases). Trimming pared 4 bases from V and 5 bases from J, leaving 9 bases between. The CDR3 has 13 residues. Germline V lookup: CDR1 SGHRS, CDR2 YFSETQ. CDR3 loop: CASSMQGTGELFF. The CDR3 DNA reads TGCGCCAGCAGCATGCAGGGTACCGGGGAGCTGTTTTTT.

The chain uses TRBV27 and TRBJ1-2, with 9 bases matching TRBD1. Germline CDR1 MNHEY, CDR2 SMNVEV (reference sequence). This CDR3 is built from 15 residues. J gave up 8 bases and V 0 bases, and 7 bases lay outside the gene matches. In nucleotides, the CDR3 is TGTGCCAGCAGTTTATCTTGGGACAGGGTATCGGGCTACACCTTC. Translation gives CASSLSWDRVSGYTF.

This chain joins TRBV6-5 and TRBJ2-5, with D perhaps matching TRBD2 (7 bases). V was trimmed by 0 bases and J by 5 bases, leaving 10 bases between them. The CDR3 totals 14 residues. CDR1 MNHEY and CDR2 SVGAGI come from the germline V gene. CDR3 region: CASSYSGGPETQYF. The DNA for the CDR3 is TGTGCCAGCAGTTACTCGGGGGGGCCTGAGACCCAGTACTTC.

This clone occurred once. The CDR3 loop is CASSEQEARRVGETQYF. In DNA form, the CDR3 reads TGTGCCAGCAGTGAACAAGAAGCCAGGAGGGTAGGAGAGACCCAGTACTTC. The chain links TRBV6-1 to TRBJ2-5; possibly TRBD2 for D (6 bases). CDR3 length: 17 amino acids. Trimming removed 2 bases at V and 4 bases at J, with 20 bases between. The V gene's germline CDR1 is MNHNS and CDR2 SASEGT.